This T cell receptor (beta chain) was obtained from a study of T cells in Graves' hyperthyroidism and ophthalmopathy. This clonotype was observed many times. What it binds is not known. Broader study findings: A 13 V-J model separated ophthalmopathy from stable hyperthyroidism. Appearing also in blood were most of the thyroid clonotypes expanded above 0.001.

V lost 5 bases, J lost 3 bases, and 19 bases lay in between. Germline CDR1 and CDR2: MNHNS and SASEGT. This CDR3 is 16 amino acids long. Patients showing uncontrolled infection, other autoimmune disease, pregnancy or lactation were ineligible. TCR beta CDR3 regions were amplified from RNA. First-round RT-PCR of the TCR CDR3 relied on the HTBI primer set. MiXCR, applied by TCRdb to the multiplex PCR reads, yields one record per CDR3 protein. The table shows about 560,000 distinct CDR3 sequences, with over 15% occurring only once. This TCR derives from a woman between 18 and 29 years old with Graves' hyperthyroidism. Input material: blood. V is TRBV6-1 and J is TRBJ1-2, with D perhaps matching TRBD1 (5 bases). The CDR3 loop is CASSYSSPGGYYGYTF. The DNA for the CDR3 is TGTGCCAGCAGTTATTCATCCCCTGGGGGGTACTATGGCTACACCTTC.